Listed below are T cell receptor beta chains from one sample, sequenced in a study of early T cells in non-severe SARS-CoV-2 infection. A single record per CDR3 protein comes from TCRdb applying MiXCR to the 5' RACE reads. This sample has 80,000 or so distinct CDR3 sequences; roughly a sixth occur once, and the top ten carry 12%. Material: whole blood. The receptors here all came from an adult who was a healthcare worker with PCR-confirmed SARS-CoV-2 infection or an uninfected control (not recorded which). The CDR3 runs from the conserved cysteine through the conserved F or W. Fields, in order: J gene, D gene, clone size, V gene, CDR3 DNA, CDR3 protein. The D gene is left open where the match is weak. The size entry is marked missing in some rows and otherwise reads once, few, many or a size class.

J: TRBJ2-7
D: -
size: -
V: TRBV7-2
DNA: TGTGCCAGCAGCTTAGTTCCAGGGGCCTACGAGCAGTACTTC
CDR3: CASSLVPGAYEQYF

J: TRBJ2-2
D: -
size: -
V: TRBV5-1
DNA: TGCGCCAGCAGCTTACAGGGCCTTTGGGAGCTGTTTTTT
CDR3: CASSLQGLWELFF

J: TRBJ2-2
D: -
size: few
V: TRBV18
DNA: TGTGCCAGCTCCAGAGGGGCTGACCACACCGGGGAGCTGTTTTTT
CDR3: CASSRGADHTGELFF

J: TRBJ2-5
D: -
size: -
V: TRBV21-1
DNA: TGTGCCAGCGACAGGGACGGGGAGACCCAGTACTTC
CDR3: CASDRDGETQYF

J: TRBJ1-1
D: TRBD1
size: few
V: TRBV11-2
DNA: TGTGCCAGCAGCTTAGAGGGTGCCAGGGGGTACACTGAAGCTTTCTTT
CDR3: CASSLEGARGYTEAFF

J: TRBJ2-5
D: TRBD2
size: few
V: TRBV9
DNA: TGTGCCAGCAGCGTAGCGGGGACTAGCGGTCCGGCGGAGACCCAGTACTTC
CDR3: CASSVAGTSGPAETQYF

J: TRBJ1-2
D: TRBD1
size: few
V: TRBV5-1
DNA: TGCGCCAGCAGCTCCGGGACAGACTTTAACTATGGCTACACCTTC
CDR3: CASSSGTDFNYGYTF

J: TRBJ2-7
D: -
size: -
V: TRBV7-2
DNA: TGTGCCAGCAGCTTATTGGCAGACGAGCAGTACTTC
CDR3: CASSLLADEQYF

J: TRBJ2-7
D: TRBD1
size: few
V: TRBV5-1
DNA: TGCGCCAGCAGCTCAAGCCACGGGACAGGTTTTACCTACGAGCAGTACTTC
CDR3: CASSSSHGTGFTYEQYF

J: TRBJ2-7
D: -
size: few
V: TRBV7-9
DNA: TGTGCCAGCAGCTTAGCCTTGACAACCGAGCAGTACTTC
CDR3: CASSLALTTEQYF

J: TRBJ1-1
D: -
size: few
V: TRBV28
DNA: TGTGCCAGCAACCCTTGGGGCACTGAAGCTTTCTTT
CDR3: CASNPWGTEAFF

J: TRBJ1-1
D: -
size: few
V: TRBV5-5
DNA: TGTGCCAGCAGGGGGGATTTGAACACTGAAGCTTTCTTT
CDR3: CASRGDLNTEAFF

J: TRBJ2-7
D: TRBD1
size: many
V: TRBV25-1
DNA: TGTGCCAGCAGTGATCCTGGACAGGGTAAAAGCTACGAGCAGTACTTC
CDR3: CASSDPGQGKSYEQYF

J: TRBJ2-1
D: -
size: many
V: TRBV6-6
DNA: TGTGCCAGCAGTTACTCAGTCCTTGCACAATATGAGCAGTTCTTC
CDR3: CASSYSVLAQYEQFF

J: TRBJ2-3
D: TRBD2
size: many
V: TRBV20-1
DNA: TGCAGTGCTACCAGGGCTAGCGGGCAAGATACGCAGTATTTT
CDR3: CSATRASGQDTQYF

J: TRBJ1-4
D: -
size: -
V: TRBV28
DNA: TGTGCCAGCAGTGCCCATCCTGCAACTAATGAAAAACTGTTTTTT
CDR3: CASSAHPATNEKLFF

J: TRBJ2-1
D: TRBD2
size: -
V: TRBV27
DNA: TGTGCCAGCAGTCTCCAGGGACCTACCGGGGGGAATGAGCAGTTCTTC
CDR3: CASSLQGPTGGNEQFF

J: TRBJ2-1
D: TRBD1
size: many
V: TRBV6-1
DNA: TGTGCCAGCAGCCGACAGGGGTCGGGCAATGAGCAGTTCTTC
CDR3: CASSRQGSGNEQFF

J: TRBJ2-3
D: TRBD2
size: -
V: TRBV11-2
DNA: TGTGCCAGCAGCTCCTCCAATCGGCTAGCGGGGACCTTGTCAGATACGCAGTATTTT
CDR3: CASSSSNRLAGTLSDTQYF

J: TRBJ2-2
D: TRBD2
size: few
V: TRBV7-3
DNA: TGTGCCAGCAGCCCGACTAGCGGGAGGGTCGGGGAGCTGTTTTTT
CDR3: CASSPTSGRVGELFF

J: TRBJ1-1
D: -
size: many
V: TRBV20-1
DNA: TGCAGTGCTTTCGCAGGGGCTGGCACTGAAGCTTTCTTT
CDR3: CSAFAGAGTEAFF

J: TRBJ2-5
D: TRBD2
size: many
V: TRBV19
DNA: TGTGCCAGTAGTAGAGGGGGACTAGCGGAAGAGACCCAGTACTTC
CDR3: CASSRGGLAEETQYF

J: TRBJ2-3
D: TRBD1
size: many
V: TRBV6-2/TRBV6-3
DNA: TGTGCCAGTAGTGGGACAGGTCAGGACACAGATACGCAGTATTTT
CDR3: CASSGTGQDTDTQYF

J: TRBJ2-7
D: TRBD2
size: -
V: TRBV20-1
DNA: TGCAGTGCCTCTAGCGGGGGTCTCTACGAGCAGTACTTC
CDR3: CSASSGGLYEQYF

J: TRBJ2-3
D: -
size: few
V: TRBV2
DNA: TGTGCCAGCAGGTTGACCACAGATACGCAGTATTTT
CDR3: CASRLTTDTQYF

J: TRBJ2-3
D: TRBD2
size: few
V: TRBV9
DNA: TGTGCCAGCAGCGGAATTCGGCTAGCGGGCACAGATACGCAGTATTTT
CDR3: CASSGIRLAGTDTQYF

J: TRBJ2-5
D: -
size: -
V: TRBV27
DNA: TGTGCCAGCAGTTCAAGCCTCAGGGGAGAGACCCAGTACTTC
CDR3: CASSSSLRGETQYF

J: TRBJ2-1
D: -
size: -
V: TRBV7-2
DNA: TGTGCCAGCAGCTTAGGGAGGGCCTACAATGAGCAGTTCTTC
CDR3: CASSLGRAYNEQFF

J: TRBJ2-1
D: TRBD1
size: -
V: TRBV7-7
DNA: TGTGCTAGCAGCTTAGTACGACAGGGACGGCTTGAGCAGTTCTTC
CDR3: CASSLVRQGRLEQFF

J: TRBJ2-3
D: TRBD2
size: -
V: TRBV4-2
DNA: TGTGCCAGCAGCCAAGTCACGGGGGGGCCGGGAGATACGCAGTATTTT
CDR3: CASSQVTGGPGDTQYF

J: TRBJ1-2
D: -
size: -
V: TRBV29-1
DNA: TGCACCATATCCGATTTTAACTATGGCTACACCTTC
CDR3: CTISDFNYGYTF

J: TRBJ2-5
D: TRBD1
size: -
V: TRBV29-1
DNA: TGCAGCTACGACAGGGGGGAGACCCAGTACTTC
CDR3: CSYDRGETQYF

J: TRBJ2-7
D: -
size: few
V: TRBV6-2/TRBV6-3
DNA: TGTGCAGCGGAGGGGGAGTGGAACGAGCAGTACTTC
CDR3: CAAEGEWNEQYF

J: TRBJ1-3
D: -
size: few
V: TRBV3-1
DNA: TGTGCCAGCAGCCAAGGAACCTTGGGGGCCTACTCTGAAAACACCATATATTTT
CDR3: CASSQGTLGAYSENTIYF

J: TRBJ2-7
D: TRBD2
size: few
V: TRBV20-1
DNA: TGCAGTGCTACCGGACTAGCGGGGGCTGGGGAGCAGTACTTC
CDR3: CSATGLAGAGEQYF

J: TRBJ2-1
D: TRBD2
size: many
V: TRBV19
DNA: TGTGCCAGTAGTAGAGCGGGGGGGTACAATGAGCAGTTCTTC
CDR3: CASSRAGGYNEQFF

J: TRBJ1-2
D: TRBD1
size: few
V: TRBV7-6
DNA: TGTGCCAGCAGCCTCGGGACAGGCGACTGGGGCTACACCTTC
CDR3: CASSLGTGDWGYTF

J: TRBJ2-7
D: TRBD2
size: -
V: TRBV12-5
DNA: TGTGCTAGTGGTCCCCGGACTAGCTCCTACGAGCAGTACTTC
CDR3: CASGPRTSSYEQYF